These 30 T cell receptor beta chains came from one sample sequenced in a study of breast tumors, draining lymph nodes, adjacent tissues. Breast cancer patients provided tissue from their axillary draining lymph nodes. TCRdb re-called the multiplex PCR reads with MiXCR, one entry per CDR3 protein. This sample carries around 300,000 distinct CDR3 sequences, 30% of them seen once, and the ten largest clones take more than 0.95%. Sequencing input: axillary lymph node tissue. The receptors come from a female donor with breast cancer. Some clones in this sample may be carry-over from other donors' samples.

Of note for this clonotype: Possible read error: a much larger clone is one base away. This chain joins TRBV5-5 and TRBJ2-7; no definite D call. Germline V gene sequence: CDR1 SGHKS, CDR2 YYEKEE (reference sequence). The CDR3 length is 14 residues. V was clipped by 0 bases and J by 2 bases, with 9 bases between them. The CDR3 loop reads CASSLDVSPYEQYF. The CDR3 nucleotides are TGTGCCAGCAGCTTGGACGTCTCCCCCTACGAGCAGTACTTC.

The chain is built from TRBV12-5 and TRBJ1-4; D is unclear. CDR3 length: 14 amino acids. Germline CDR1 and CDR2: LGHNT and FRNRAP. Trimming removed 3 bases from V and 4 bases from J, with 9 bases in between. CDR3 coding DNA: TGTGCTAGTGGTTTCTTGGAGAGTAATGAAAAACTGTTTTTT. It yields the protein CASGFLESNEKLFF.

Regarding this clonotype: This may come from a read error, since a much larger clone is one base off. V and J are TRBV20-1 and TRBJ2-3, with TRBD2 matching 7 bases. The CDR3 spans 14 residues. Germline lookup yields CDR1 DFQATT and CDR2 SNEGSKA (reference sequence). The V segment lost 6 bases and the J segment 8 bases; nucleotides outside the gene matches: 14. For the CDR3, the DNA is TGCAGTGCCCTTCCCGCGGCGGGAGAAGCTACGCAGTATTTT. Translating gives CSALPAAGEATQYF.

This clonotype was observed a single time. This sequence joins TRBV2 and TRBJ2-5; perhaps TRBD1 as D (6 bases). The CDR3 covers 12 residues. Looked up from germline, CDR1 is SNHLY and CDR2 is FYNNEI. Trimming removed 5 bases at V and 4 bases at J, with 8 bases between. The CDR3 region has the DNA TGTGCCAGCAGTTACAGGGTAGAGACCCAGTACTTC. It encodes CASSYRVETQYF.

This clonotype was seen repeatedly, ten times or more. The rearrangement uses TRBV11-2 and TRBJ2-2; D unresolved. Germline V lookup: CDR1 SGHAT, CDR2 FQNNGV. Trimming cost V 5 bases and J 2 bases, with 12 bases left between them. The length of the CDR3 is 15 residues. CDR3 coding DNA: TGTGCCAGCAGCGCACAGCTTCAAAACACCGGGGAGCTGTTTTTT. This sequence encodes CASSAQLQNTGELFF.

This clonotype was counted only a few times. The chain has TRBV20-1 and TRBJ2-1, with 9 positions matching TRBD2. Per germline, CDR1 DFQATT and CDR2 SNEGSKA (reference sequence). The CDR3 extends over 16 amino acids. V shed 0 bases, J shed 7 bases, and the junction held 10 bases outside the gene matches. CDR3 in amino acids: CSARDWREGAFNEQFF. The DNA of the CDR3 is TGCAGTGCTAGAGATTGGCGGGAGGGGGCTTTTAATGAGCAGTTCTTC.

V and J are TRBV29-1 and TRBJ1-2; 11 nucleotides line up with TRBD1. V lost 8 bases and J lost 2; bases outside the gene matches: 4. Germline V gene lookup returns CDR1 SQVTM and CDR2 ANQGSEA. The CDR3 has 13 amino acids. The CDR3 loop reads CSHGQGANYGYTF. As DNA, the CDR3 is TGCAGCCACGGACAGGGGGCGAACTATGGCTACACCTTC.

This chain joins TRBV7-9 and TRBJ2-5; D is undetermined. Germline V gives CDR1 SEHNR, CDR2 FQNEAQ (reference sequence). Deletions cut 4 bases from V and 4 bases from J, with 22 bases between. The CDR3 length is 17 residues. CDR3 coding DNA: TGTGCCAGCAGCTATAACGTCGAGGTTAGGGTTAGAGAGACCCAGTACTTC. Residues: CASSYNVEVRVRETQYF.

The CDR3 region is CASSFSGVNTGELFF. CDR3 DNA: TGCGCCAGCAGCTTTTCAGGGGTGAACACCGGGGAGCTGTTTTTT. The V and J genes are TRBV5-1 and TRBJ2-2; a possible D gene is TRBD1 (6 bases). This CDR3 has 15 residues. CDR1 and CDR2 (germline): SGHRS, YFSETQ. Trimming left V 2 bases short and J 1 base short, with 9 bases between.

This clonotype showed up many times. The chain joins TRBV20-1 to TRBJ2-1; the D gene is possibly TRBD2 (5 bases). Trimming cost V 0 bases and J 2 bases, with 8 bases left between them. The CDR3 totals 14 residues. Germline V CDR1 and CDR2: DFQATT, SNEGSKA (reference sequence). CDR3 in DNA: TGCAGTGCTAGAGACTCCGGGACCTACAATGAGCAGTTCTTC. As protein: CSARDSGTYNEQFF.

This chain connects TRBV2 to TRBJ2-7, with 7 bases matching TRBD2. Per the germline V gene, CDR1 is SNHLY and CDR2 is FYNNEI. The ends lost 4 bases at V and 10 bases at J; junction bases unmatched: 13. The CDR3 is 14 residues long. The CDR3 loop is CASSVRGELGVQYF. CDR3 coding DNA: TGTGCCAGCAGTGTTCGGGGGGAACTTGGAGTACAGTACTTC.

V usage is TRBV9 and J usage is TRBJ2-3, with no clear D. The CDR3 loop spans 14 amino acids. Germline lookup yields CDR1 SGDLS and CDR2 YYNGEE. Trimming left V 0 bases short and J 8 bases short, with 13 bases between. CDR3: CASSVDLSTGTQYF. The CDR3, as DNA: TGTGCCAGCAGCGTAGATCTCAGCACCGGTACGCAGTATTTT.

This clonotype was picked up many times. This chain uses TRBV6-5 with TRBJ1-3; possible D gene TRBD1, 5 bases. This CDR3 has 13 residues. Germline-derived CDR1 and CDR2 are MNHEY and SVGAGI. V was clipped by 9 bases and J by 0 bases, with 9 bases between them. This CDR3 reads CASRDGSGNTIYF. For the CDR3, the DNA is TGTGCCAGTAGGGACGGCTCTGGAAACACCATATATTTT.

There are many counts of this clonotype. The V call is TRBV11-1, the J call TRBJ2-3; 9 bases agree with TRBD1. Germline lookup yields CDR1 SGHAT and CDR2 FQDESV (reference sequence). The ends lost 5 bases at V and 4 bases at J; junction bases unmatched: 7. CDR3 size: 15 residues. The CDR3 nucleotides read TGTGCCAGCAGCACCACAGGGGGCGAGTCAGATACGCAGTATTTT. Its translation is CASSTTGGESDTQYF.

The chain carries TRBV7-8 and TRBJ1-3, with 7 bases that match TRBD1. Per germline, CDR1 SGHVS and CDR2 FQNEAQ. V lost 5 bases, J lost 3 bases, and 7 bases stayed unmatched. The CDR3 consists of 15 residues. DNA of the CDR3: TGTGCCAGCAGCACGGCAAGGGGGCTTGGAAACACCATATATTTT. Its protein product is CASSTARGLGNTIYF.

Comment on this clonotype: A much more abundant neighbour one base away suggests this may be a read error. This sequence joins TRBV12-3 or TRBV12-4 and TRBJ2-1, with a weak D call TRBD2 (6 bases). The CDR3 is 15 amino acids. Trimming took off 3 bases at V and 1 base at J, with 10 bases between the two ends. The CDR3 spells CASSFLGGSYNEQFF. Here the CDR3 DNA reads TGTGCCAGCAGTTTCCTCGGGGGTTCCTACAATGAGCAGTTCTTC.

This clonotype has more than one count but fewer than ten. CDR3: CASWGVRSYNEQFF. CDR3 bases: TGTGCCAGCTGGGGGGTGAGGTCCTACAATGAGCAGTTCTTC. The chain recombines TRBV27 with TRBJ2-1, with D possibly matching TRBD2 (6 bases). The germline CDR1 and CDR2 sequences are MNHEY and SMNVEV (reference sequence). The CDR3 has 14 amino acids. V lost 8 bases and J lost 1, with 12 bases in between.

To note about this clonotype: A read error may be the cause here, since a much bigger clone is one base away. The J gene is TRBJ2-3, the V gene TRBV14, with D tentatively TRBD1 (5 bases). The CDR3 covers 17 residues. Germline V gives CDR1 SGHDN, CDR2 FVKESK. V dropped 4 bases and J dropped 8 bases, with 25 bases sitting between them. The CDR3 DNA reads TGTGCCAGCAGCCCTCAAGGCCGGACAATATATCCAGCTACGCAGTATTTT. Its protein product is CASSPQGRTIYPATQYF.

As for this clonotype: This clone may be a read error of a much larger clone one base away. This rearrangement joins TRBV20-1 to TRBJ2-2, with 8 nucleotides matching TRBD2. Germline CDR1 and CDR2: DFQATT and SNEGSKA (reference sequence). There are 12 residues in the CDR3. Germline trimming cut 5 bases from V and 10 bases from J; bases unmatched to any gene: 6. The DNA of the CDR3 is TGCAGTGCTCAGCGGGAGCCCGAGGAGCTGTTTTTT. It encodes CSAQREPEELFF.

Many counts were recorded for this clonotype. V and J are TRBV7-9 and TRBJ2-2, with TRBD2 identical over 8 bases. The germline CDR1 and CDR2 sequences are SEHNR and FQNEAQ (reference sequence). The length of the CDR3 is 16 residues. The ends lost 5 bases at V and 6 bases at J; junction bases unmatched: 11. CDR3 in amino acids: CASSPGLAYDAGELFF. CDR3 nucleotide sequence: TGTGCCAGCAGCCCAGGACTAGCCTATGATGCCGGGGAGCTGTTTTTT.

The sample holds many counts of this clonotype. This CDR3 is CASSLGQGTHEQYF. In DNA form, the CDR3 reads TGTGCCAGCAGCTTAGGCCAGGGAACCCACGAGCAGTACTTC. The chain recombines TRBV7-6 with TRBJ2-7; D might be TRBD1 (5 bases). The CDR3 runs 14 residues. The V end was cut by 1 base, the J end by 5 bases, with 12 bases between. Germline assignment: CDR1 SGHVS and CDR2 FNYEAQ.

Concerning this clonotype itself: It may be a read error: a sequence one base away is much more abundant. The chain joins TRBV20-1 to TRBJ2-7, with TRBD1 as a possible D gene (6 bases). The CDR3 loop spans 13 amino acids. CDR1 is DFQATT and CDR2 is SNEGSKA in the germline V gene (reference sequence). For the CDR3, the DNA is TGCAGTGCTAGCACAGGGAGCTCCTACGCGCAGTACTTC. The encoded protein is CSASTGSSYAQYF.

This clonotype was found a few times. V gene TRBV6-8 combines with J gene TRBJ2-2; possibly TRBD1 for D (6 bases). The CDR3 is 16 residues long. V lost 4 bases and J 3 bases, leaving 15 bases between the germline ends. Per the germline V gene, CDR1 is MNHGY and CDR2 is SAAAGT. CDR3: CASSSSDRRHTGELFF. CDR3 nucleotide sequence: TGTGCCAGCAGTTCCTCCGACAGGCGTCACACCGGGGAGCTGTTTTTT.

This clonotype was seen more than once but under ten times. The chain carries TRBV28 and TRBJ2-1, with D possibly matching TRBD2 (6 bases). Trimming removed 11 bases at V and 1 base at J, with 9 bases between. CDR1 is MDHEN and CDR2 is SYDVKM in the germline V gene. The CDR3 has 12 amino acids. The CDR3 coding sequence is TGTGCCTGCGGGGAGTCCTACAATGAGCAGTTCTTC. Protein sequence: CACGESYNEQFF.

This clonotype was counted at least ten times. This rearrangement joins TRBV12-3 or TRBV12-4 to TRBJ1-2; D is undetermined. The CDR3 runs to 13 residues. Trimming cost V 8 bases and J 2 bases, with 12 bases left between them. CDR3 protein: CASLKSLNYGYTF. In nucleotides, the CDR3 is TGTGCCAGCCTCAAAAGCCTCAACTATGGCTACACCTTC.

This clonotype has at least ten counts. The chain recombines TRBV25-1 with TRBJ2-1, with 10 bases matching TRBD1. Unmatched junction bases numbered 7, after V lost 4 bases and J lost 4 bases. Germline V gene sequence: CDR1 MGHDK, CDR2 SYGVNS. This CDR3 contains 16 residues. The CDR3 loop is CASSGPGQGIYNEQFF. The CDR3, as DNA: TGTGCCAGCAGTGGACCGGGACAGGGGATTTACAATGAGCAGTTCTTC.

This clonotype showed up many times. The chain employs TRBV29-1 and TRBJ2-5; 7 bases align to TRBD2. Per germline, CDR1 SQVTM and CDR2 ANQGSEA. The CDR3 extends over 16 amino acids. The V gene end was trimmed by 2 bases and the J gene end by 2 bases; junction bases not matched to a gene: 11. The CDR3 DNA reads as TGCAGCGTTGAACCCCCGGTGGGAGGGGTACAAGAGACCCAGTACTTC. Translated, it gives CSVEPPVGGVQETQYF.

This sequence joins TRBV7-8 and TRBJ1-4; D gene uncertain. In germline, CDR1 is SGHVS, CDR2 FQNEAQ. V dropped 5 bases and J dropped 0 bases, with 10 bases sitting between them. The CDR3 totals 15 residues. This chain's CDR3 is CASSGPFATNEKLFF. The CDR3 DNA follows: TGTGCCAGCAGCGGTCCGTTCGCAACTAATGAAAAACTGTTTTTT.

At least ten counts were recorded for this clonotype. The CDR3 DNA is TGTGCCAGCAGCCAGGGGGGGCGGGAGAGGGAGACCCAGTACTTC. Protein product: CASSQGGRERETQYF. The chain recombines TRBV13 with TRBJ2-5, with D possibly being TRBD1 or TRBD2 (7 bases each). The CDR3 totals 15 residues. Germline CDR1 reads PRHDT; CDR2 reads FYEKMQ (reference sequence). Trimming shortened V by 5 bases and J by 5 bases, and 18 bases separated the two germline ends.

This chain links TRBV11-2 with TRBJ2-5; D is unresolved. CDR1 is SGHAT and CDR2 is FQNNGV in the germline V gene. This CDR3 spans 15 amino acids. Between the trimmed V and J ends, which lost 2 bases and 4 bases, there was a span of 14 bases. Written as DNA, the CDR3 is TGTGCCAGCAGCTTACTCGGACGGACGGGAGAGACCCAGTACTTC. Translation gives CASSLLGRTGETQYF.